A selection of T cell receptor beta chains follows, all from one sample in a study of cytomegalovirus exposure and HLA in healthy donors. Profiling relied on immunoSEQ multiplex PCR, and the TCRdb table lists in-frame clones only, not all of them. The sample has about 240,000 clones, approximately 86% seen once. The sequenced sample consisted of PBMCs. These receptors were obtained from a woman aged 25 to 45 in good health and CMV-seropositive. CDR3s include the opening cysteine and the closing phenylalanine or tryptophan. The D gene is left open where the match is weak. Part of the rows lack a size; the others show once, few, many or a class for expanded clones.

J gene: TRBJ1-1
V gene: TRBV27
clone size: .
D gene: TRBD1
CDR3 length: 13
CDR3 protein: CASSFEDRTKAFF
CDR3 DNA: TGTGCCAGCAGTTTTGAGGACAGGACCAAAGCTTTCTTT

J gene: TRBJ2-7
V gene: TRBV5-1
clone size: .
D gene: TRBD2
CDR3 length: 15
CDR3 protein: CASSWTSGGPREQYF
CDR3 DNA: TGCGCCAGCAGCTGGACTAGCGGGGGACCTCGCGAGCAGTACTTC

J gene: TRBJ2-6
V gene: TRBV27
clone size: .
D gene: .
CDR3 length: 16
CDR3 protein: CASSLIRGSGANVLTF
CDR3 DNA: TGTGCCAGCAGTTTGATCAGGGGCTCTGGGGCCAACGTCCTGACTTTC

J gene: TRBJ2-5
V gene: TRBV27
clone size: .
D gene: .
CDR3 length: 13
CDR3 protein: CASSPTTGPRRYF
CDR3 DNA: TGTGCCAGCAGCCCTACCACAGGGCCCCGGAGATACTTC

J gene: TRBJ2-2
V gene: TRBV10-2
clone size: few
D gene: .
CDR3 length: 11
CDR3 protein: CASRSTGELFF
CDR3 DNA: TGCGCCAGTCGGAGCACCGGGGAGCTGTTTTTT

J gene: TRBJ2-7
V gene: TRBV7-2
clone size: .
D gene: .
CDR3 length: 15
CDR3 protein: CASSDMAGSSYEQYF
CDR3 DNA: TGTGCCAGCAGCGACATGGCGGGGAGCTCCTACGAGCAGTACTTC

J gene: TRBJ2-7
V gene: TRBV5-1
clone size: .
D gene: TRBD1
CDR3 length: 15
CDR3 protein: CASSLDITGGREQYF
CDR3 DNA: TGCGCCAGCAGCTTGGACATTACAGGGGGGAGGGAGCAGTACTTC

J gene: TRBJ1-1
V gene: TRBV5-1
clone size: .
D gene: .
CDR3 length: 13
CDR3 protein: CASSLAFDTEAFF
CDR3 DNA: TGCGCCAGCAGCTTGGCCTTCGACACTGAAGCTTTCTTT

J gene: TRBJ1-4
V gene: TRBV5-1
clone size: .
D gene: TRBD1
CDR3 length: 15
CDR3 protein: CASSLEGQGNEKLFF
CDR3 DNA: TGCGCCAGCAGCTTGGAGGGACAGGGGAATGAAAAACTGTTTTTT

J gene: TRBJ2-1
V gene: TRBV6-5
clone size: .
D gene: .
CDR3 length: 15
CDR3 protein: CASSYSGTFYNEQFF
CDR3 DNA: TGTGCCAGCAGTTACTCCGGGACTTTCTACAATGAGCAGTTCTTC

J gene: TRBJ2-1
V gene: TRBV6-5
clone size: .
D gene: TRBD1
CDR3 length: 15
CDR3 protein: CASRLGTGRGNEQFF
CDR3 DNA: TGTGCCAGCAGACTAGGGACAGGGAGAGGCAATGAGCAGTTCTTC

J gene: TRBJ2-7
V gene: TRBV6-1
clone size: .
D gene: TRBD1
CDR3 length: 16
CDR3 protein: CASSEFGTGGTYEQYF
CDR3 DNA: TGTGCCAGCAGTGAGTTCGGGACAGGGGGGACCTACGAGCAGTACTTC

J gene: TRBJ1-1
V gene: TRBV7-6
clone size: .
D gene: .
CDR3 length: 14
CDR3 protein: CASSFRGGNTEAFF
CDR3 DNA: TGTGCCAGCAGCTTCCGGGGAGGGAACACTGAAGCTTTCTTT

J gene: TRBJ2-1
V gene: TRBV12-5
clone size: .
D gene: .
CDR3 length: 15
CDR3 protein: CANLITGLFYNEQFF
CDR3 DNA: TGTGCTAACCTGATTACTGGGCTATTCTACAATGAGCAGTTCTTC

J gene: TRBJ2-7
V gene: TRBV27
clone size: .
D gene: .
CDR3 length: 13
CDR3 protein: CASSLEGEYEQYF
CDR3 DNA: TGTGCCAGCAGTTTAGAGGGGGAATACGAGCAGTACTTC

J gene: TRBJ1-2
V gene: TRBV5-1
clone size: .
D gene: TRBD1
CDR3 length: 15
CDR3 protein: CASSLGQQGAYGYTF
CDR3 DNA: TGCGCCAGCAGCTTGGGCCAACAGGGGGCTTATGGCTACACCTTC

J gene: TRBJ2-5
V gene: TRBV5-1
clone size: .
D gene: .
CDR3 length: 14
CDR3 protein: CASSLGQAQETQYF
CDR3 DNA: TGCGCCAGCAGCTTGGGGCAGGCCCAAGAGACCCAGTACTTC

J gene: TRBJ2-7
V gene: TRBV2
clone size: once
D gene: TRBD1
CDR3 length: 16
CDR3 protein: CASSPPLGTESYEQYF
CDR3 DNA: TGTGCCAGCTCTCCCCCCCTCGGGACAGAGTCCTACGAGCAGTACTTC

J gene: TRBJ1-2
V gene: TRBV19
clone size: .
D gene: .
CDR3 length: 12
CDR3 protein: CASRGVSYGYTF
CDR3 DNA: TGTGCCAGTAGAGGGGTTTCATATGGCTACACCTTC

J gene: TRBJ2-5
V gene: TRBV5-1
clone size: .
D gene: .
CDR3 length: 14
CDR3 protein: CASSSVSVQETQYF
CDR3 DNA: TGCGCCAGCAGCTCCGTCTCTGTCCAAGAGACCCAGTACTTC

J gene: TRBJ1-2
V gene: TRBV7-8
clone size: .
D gene: TRBD1
CDR3 length: 15
CDR3 protein: CASSLGTGAFYGYTF
CDR3 DNA: TGTGCCAGCAGCTTAGGGACAGGGGCCTTCTATGGCTACACCTTC

J gene: TRBJ2-2
V gene: TRBV2
clone size: .
D gene: TRBD2
CDR3 length: 17
CDR3 protein: CASGWTSGPSNTGELFF
CDR3 DNA: TGTGCCAGCGGTTGGACTAGCGGGCCGTCGAACACCGGGGAGCTGTTTTTT

J gene: TRBJ1-5
V gene: TRBV7-8
clone size: .
D gene: .
CDR3 length: 16
CDR3 protein: CASSSGTGIRFQPQHF
CDR3 DNA: TGTGCCAGCAGCTCTGGCACCGGGATACGTTTTCAGCCCCAGCATTTT

J gene: TRBJ1-1
V gene: TRBV29-1
clone size: .
D gene: TRBD1
CDR3 length: 14
CDR3 protein: CSVTRTGTGPEAFF
CDR3 DNA: TGCAGCGTTACTAGGACAGGGACAGGTCCTGAAGCTTTCTTT

J gene: TRBJ2-5
V gene: TRBV11-3
clone size: .
D gene: TRBD2
CDR3 length: 13
CDR3 protein: CASSPRGGETQYF
CDR3 DNA: TGTGCCAGCAGCCCCCGGGGGGGAGAGACCCAGTACTTC

J gene: TRBJ2-7
V gene: TRBV27
clone size: .
D gene: .
CDR3 length: 15
CDR3 protein: CASSLSVAAPYEQYF
CDR3 DNA: TGTGCCAGCAGTTTATCTGTGGCGGCCCCCTACGAGCAGTACTTC

J gene: TRBJ1-1
V gene: TRBV30
clone size: .
D gene: .
CDR3 length: 18
CDR3 protein: CAWSWAPGDFRGNTEAFF
CDR3 DNA: .

J gene: TRBJ2-1
V gene: TRBV19
clone size: .
D gene: TRBD2
CDR3 length: 17
CDR3 protein: CASSLTAGTSGYNEQFF
CDR3 DNA: TGTGCCAGTAGTTTAACCGCCGGGACTAGCGGGTACAATGAGCAGTTCTTC

J gene: TRBJ1-4
V gene: TRBV2
clone size: .
D gene: .
CDR3 length: 15
CDR3 protein: CASSKAGTHNEKLFF
CDR3 DNA: TGTGCCAGCAGTAAAGCAGGGACTCATAATGAAAAACTGTTTTTT

J gene: TRBJ1-5
V gene: TRBV2
clone size: .
D gene: .
CDR3 length: 13
CDR3 protein: CASKGTNNQPQHF
CDR3 DNA: TGTGCCAGCAAAGGGACAAACAATCAGCCCCAGCATTTT

J gene: TRBJ2-5
V gene: TRBV5-1
clone size: .
D gene: TRBD2
CDR3 length: 17
CDR3 protein: CASSLRTSGRASETQYF
CDR3 DNA: TGCGCCAGCAGCTTACGGACTAGCGGGAGGGCCTCAGAGACCCAGTACTTC

J gene: TRBJ1-1
V gene: TRBV5-1
clone size: .
D gene: TRBD1
CDR3 length: 16
CDR3 protein: CASSLGQGLMNTEAFF
CDR3 DNA: TGCGCCAGCAGCTTAGGACAGGGGCTTATGAACACTGAAGCTTTCTTT

J gene: TRBJ1-2
V gene: TRBV4-1
clone size: .
D gene: .
CDR3 length: 15
CDR3 protein: CASSQLIGANYGYTF
CDR3 DNA: TGCGCCAGCAGCCAACTAATCGGTGCTAACTATGGCTACACCTTC

J gene: TRBJ2-1
V gene: TRBV28
clone size: .
D gene: TRBD2
CDR3 length: 17
CDR3 protein: CASSLWTSGSEYNEQFF
CDR3 DNA: TGTGCCAGCAGTTTGTGGACTAGCGGGAGCGAATACAATGAGCAGTTCTTC

J gene: TRBJ1-3
V gene: TRBV4-2
clone size: .
D gene: .
CDR3 length: 16
CDR3 protein: CASSQGRVGSGNTIYF
CDR3 DNA: TGTGCCAGCAGCCAAGGCAGGGTAGGCTCTGGAAACACCATATATTTT

J gene: TRBJ1-2
V gene: TRBV25-1
clone size: .
D gene: .
CDR3 length: 12
CDR3 protein: CASTTGTFGYTF
CDR3 DNA: TGTGCCAGCACCACTGGGACTTTTGGCTACACCTTC

J gene: TRBJ2-1
V gene: TRBV15
clone size: .
D gene: .
CDR3 length: 12
CDR3 protein: CATSTPRSEQFF
CDR3 DNA: TGTGCCACCAGCACCCCTAGGAGTGAGCAGTTCTTC

J gene: TRBJ1-2
V gene: TRBV5-1
clone size: .
D gene: TRBD1
CDR3 length: 14
CDR3 protein: CASSPTGVLYGYTF
CDR3 DNA: TGCGCCAGCAGCCCAACAGGGGTCCTCTACGGCTACACCTTC

J gene: TRBJ2-7
V gene: TRBV11-2
clone size: .
D gene: .
CDR3 length: 14
CDR3 protein: CASSESDSLYEQYF
CDR3 DNA: TGTGCCAGCAGTGAGTCGGACAGTCTTTACGAGCAGTACTTC

J gene: TRBJ2-3
V gene: TRBV10-2
clone size: .
D gene: TRBD2
CDR3 length: 15
CDR3 protein: CASSDWTSGSYTQYF
CDR3 DNA: TGCGCCAGCAGTGACTGGACTAGCGGGAGTTATACGCAGTATTTT

J gene: TRBJ1-1
V gene: TRBV11-3
clone size: .
D gene: TRBD1
CDR3 length: 15
CDR3 protein: CASSFEGQGGSEAFF
CDR3 DNA: TGTGCCAGCAGCTTCGAGGGACAGGGTGGAAGTGAAGCTTTCTTT

J gene: TRBJ1-2
V gene: TRBV9
clone size: .
D gene: .
CDR3 length: 17
CDR3 protein: CASSVGPSGGMASGYTF
CDR3 DNA: TGTGCCAGCAGCGTAGGCCCCTCGGGGGGCATGGCGAGTGGCTACACCTTC

J gene: TRBJ2-1
V gene: TRBV7-9
clone size: .
D gene: TRBD2
CDR3 length: 16
CDR3 protein: CASSYPERERNNEQFF
CDR3 DNA: TGTGCCAGCAGCTACCCCGAGCGGGAGCGAAATAATGAGCAGTTCTTC

J gene: TRBJ2-7
V gene: TRBV6-5
clone size: .
D gene: TRBD1
CDR3 length: 14
CDR3 protein: CASRPRDSSYEQYF
CDR3 DNA: TGTGCCAGCAGGCCCCGGGACAGCTCCTACGAGCAGTACTTC

J gene: TRBJ2-1
V gene: TRBV7-3
clone size: .
D gene: TRBD2
CDR3 length: 15
CDR3 protein: CASSLIAGSYNEQFF
CDR3 DNA: TGTGCCAGCAGCCTCATAGCGGGGAGCTACAATGAGCAGTTCTTC

J gene: TRBJ2-7
V gene: TRBV10-3
clone size: .
D gene: TRBD2
CDR3 length: 13
CDR3 protein: CAIRGEGRNEQYF
CDR3 DNA: TGTGCCATCAGGGGGGAGGGCCGCAACGAGCAGTACTTC

J gene: TRBJ2-3
V gene: TRBV6-8
clone size: once
D gene: TRBD2
CDR3 length: 17
CDR3 protein: CASGTFLGGGPQDTQYF
CDR3 DNA: TGTGCCAGCGGCACATTCCTGGGGGGAGGGCCTCAAGATACGCAGTATTTT

J gene: TRBJ1-1
V gene: TRBV19
clone size: .
D gene: TRBD1
CDR3 length: 14
CDR3 protein: CACRRTGSNTEAFF
CDR3 DNA: TGTGCCTGTAGAAGGACAGGTTCGAACACTGAAGCTTTCTTT

J gene: TRBJ2-5
V gene: TRBV6-1
clone size: .
D gene: .
CDR3 length: 15
CDR3 protein: CASSEAPGSQETQYF
CDR3 DNA: TGTGCCAGCAGTGAAGCGCCAGGAAGCCAAGAGACCCAGTACTTC

J gene: TRBJ1-2
V gene: TRBV5-1
clone size: .
D gene: .
CDR3 length: 14
CDR3 protein: CASSFTGGDYGYTF
CDR3 DNA: TGCGCCAGCAGCTTCACGGGGGGAGACTATGGCTACACCTTC

J gene: TRBJ2-3
V gene: TRBV28
clone size: .
D gene: .
CDR3 length: 15
CDR3 protein: CASSSGTPSTDTQYF
CDR3 DNA: TGTGCCAGCAGTTCCGGGACTCCTAGCACAGATACGCAGTATTTT

J gene: TRBJ2-1
V gene: TRBV30
clone size: .
D gene: .
CDR3 length: 13
CDR3 protein: CAWSALGGNEQFF
CDR3 DNA: TGTGCCTGGAGCGCCCTAGGGGGCAATGAGCAGTTCTTC

J gene: TRBJ2-7
V gene: TRBV28
clone size: .
D gene: TRBD2
CDR3 length: 18
CDR3 protein: CATARSEGRLAGDYEQYF
CDR3 DNA: TGTGCCACCGCTCGCTCCGAGGGCCGACTAGCGGGAGACTACGAGCAGTACTTC

J gene: TRBJ1-1
V gene: TRBV28
clone size: .
D gene: TRBD1
CDR3 length: 16
CDR3 protein: CASRSGTAAMNTEAFF
CDR3 DNA: TGTGCCAGCAGATCTGGGACAGCCGCTATGAACACTGAAGCTTTCTTT